This TCR beta chain was captured in a study of neurological immune-mediated disorders. Study-wide results and limits: The study found no CDR3 amino acid sequences shared by expanded clones across subjects, suggesting private repertoires in all groups. The most TCR clonal expansion was seen in HTLV-1-associated myelopathy, whereas the least was seen in multiple sclerosis, below the level in healthy controls.

Trimming at V came to 6 bases and at J to 8 bases, leaving 13 bases not matched to a gene. Germline V gives CDR1 DFQATT, CDR2 SNEGSKA (reference sequence). This CDR3 contains 15 residues. This clonotype was observed many times. Antigen unknown. The cDNA was synthesized by means of template-switch 5'RACE, which was carried out with 10-nucleotide random UMIs. TCRdb called the 5' RACE reads again in MiXCR, with one record for every CDR3 protein. The repertoire holds some 47,000 distinct CDR3 sequences, about 6.9% seen once, with around 0.55% in the top ten. The receptor comes from a woman aged 35 to 49 in good health. The specimen sequenced was CD4+ T cells from blood. The J gene is TRBJ1-2, the V gene TRBV20-1; the match to TRBD1 covers 12 bases. For the CDR3, the DNA is TGCAGTGCAACCCCTCCGGGACAGGGGGCGCGGGGCTACACCTTC. Its protein product is CSATPPGQGARGYTF.